The 10 T cell receptor beta chains given below trace back to one sample, sequenced in a study of beta chain features in type 1 diabetes. Reverse transcription of all isolated RNA meant that expressed TCRB transcripts were sequenced. Clones were read by immunoSEQ multiplex PCR, and TCRdb kept only the in-frame ones, dropping some. The sample holds about 900,000 clones, 15% to 20% seen once. The sample was naive CD4+ T cells from blood. The receptors here all came from a woman aged 18-35 years in good health.

This rearrangement joins TRBV27 to TRBJ2-1; D uncertain. Trimming took off 4 bases at V and 10 bases at J, with 11 bases between the two ends. Germline V gene sequence: CDR1 MNHEY, CDR2 SMNVEV (reference sequence). CDR3 length equals 12 residues. In nucleotides, the CDR3 is TGTGCCAGCAGTTCCCGGGTGCGCGAGCAGTTCTTC. Its protein product is CASSSRVREQFF.

The chain carries TRBV2 and TRBJ2-2, with 8 positions matching TRBD2. CDR3 length: 13 residues. V gave up 7 bases and J gave up 3 bases; unmatched junction bases: 1. Per the germline V gene, CDR1 is SNHLY and CDR2 is FYNNEI. The CDR3 here is CASTGGYTGELFF. In DNA form, the CDR3 reads TGTGCCAGCACGGGAGGGTACACCGGGGAGCTGTTTTTT. Variable domain in full (rest from reference TRBV2 and TRBJ2-2): EPEVTQTPSHQVTQMGQEVILRCVPISNHLYFYWYRQILGQKVEFLVSFYNNEISEKSEIFDDQFSVERPDGSNFTLKIRSTKLEDSAMYFCASTGGYTGELFFGEGSRLTVL.

V and J are TRBV7-3 and TRBJ2-3; maybe TRBD2 (6 bases). With 4 bases removed from V and 2 bases from J, the gap between germline ends came to 10 bases. CDR1 and CDR2 from the germline V gene are SGHTA and FQGTGA. This CDR3 contains 14 residues. Here the CDR3 DNA reads TGTGCCAGCAGCTCGACTAGTTACACAGATACGCAGTATTTT. Translation gives CASSSTSYTDTQYF. Combining the CDR3 with reference TRBV7-3 and TRBJ2-3 gives the whole variable domain GAGVSQTPSNKVTEKGKYVELRCDPISGHTALYWYRQSLGQGPEFLIYFQGTGAADDSGLPNDRFFAVRPEGSVSTLKIQRTERGDSAVYLCASSSTSYTDTQYFGPGTRLTVL.

This clone was seen a few times. This chain links TRBV28 with TRBJ2-1, with 16 positions matching TRBD2. Looked up from germline, CDR1 is MDHEN and CDR2 is SYDVKM. Trimming removed 4 bases from V and 9 bases from J; junction bases left unmatched: 3. CDR3 length: 15 amino acids. The CDR3 region has the DNA TGTGCCAGCAGTTCGGGACTAGCGGGAGGGGTTGAGCAGTTCTTC. This sequence encodes CASSSGLAGGVEQFF.

V is TRBV11-1 and J is TRBJ1-1, with D perhaps matching TRBD1 (5 bases). There are 14 residues in the CDR3. Germline V gene lookup returns CDR1 SGHAT and CDR2 FQDESV (reference sequence). The germline V and J ends were trimmed by 5 bases and 4 bases, with 14 bases remaining between them. The CDR3 nucleotides are TGTGCCAGCAGCAGCAACCAGGGCGGCACTGAAGCTTTCTTT. Translated: CASSSNQGGTEAFF.

The genes are TRBV27 and TRBJ2-1; 12 bases are a match to TRBD2. Germline V lookup: CDR1 MNHEY, CDR2 SMNVEV (reference sequence). The CDR3 contains 19 residues. With 2 bases clipped from V and 7 bases from J, the junction kept 15 bases outside the gene matches. The chain's CDR3 is CASSLKMTSGSLRRNEQFF. CDR3 bases: TGTGCCAGCAGTTTAAAGATGACTAGCGGGAGCTTGCGGAGGAATGAGCAGTTCTTC.

This clone was counted a few times. The chain is built from TRBV28 and TRBJ2-7; D might be TRBD1 or TRBD2, each matching 5 bases. The CDR3 contains 15 residues. The V end lost 5 bases, the J end lost 3 bases, and 17 bases lay between the germline ends. CDR1 is MDHEN, CDR2 SYDVKM, per germline. The CDR3 coding sequence is TGTGCCAGCAGTCCCCGGGGCGGGCCGAGCTACGAGCAGTACTTC. Amino acids: CASSPRGGPSYEQYF.

This clone appeared a few times. This chain uses TRBV10-3 with TRBJ2-3; 7 bases line up with TRBD2. Germline CDR1 and CDR2: ENHRY and SYGVKD. The CDR3 loop spans 16 amino acids. The junction had 10 bases not matched to a gene; V was cut back by 6 bases and J by 1 base. CDR3 DNA sequence: TGTGCCATCAGGTCCCGCGGGGCGGGGGGCACAGATACGCAGTATTTT. It yields the protein CAIRSRGAGGTDTQYF.

This clone turned up a few times. The chain is built from TRBV12-5 and TRBJ2-5, with TRBD2 matching over 14 bases. CDR3 length equals 19 residues. V lost 7 bases, J lost 2 bases, and 15 bases stayed unmatched. Germline assignment: CDR1 LGHNT and CDR2 FRNRAP. Written as DNA, the CDR3 is TGTGCTAGTGCCCCATGGGTCGGACTAGCGGGAGGACCACAAGAGACCCAGTACTTC. Amino acid sequence: CASAPWVGLAGGPQETQYF. Complete variable domain (other parts from reference TRBV12-5 and TRBJ2-5): DARVTQTPRHKVTEMGQEVTMRCQPILGHNTVFWYRQTMMQGLELLAYFRNRAPLDDSGMPKDRFSAEMPDATLATLKIQPSEPRDSAVYFCASAPWVGLAGGPQETQYFGPGTRLLVL.

The chain couples TRBV7-9 to TRBJ2-1; no definite D call. Trimming took off 1 base at V and 7 bases at J, with 11 bases between the two ends. This CDR3 is built from 14 residues. CDR1 and CDR2 from the germline V gene are SEHNR and FQNEAQ (reference sequence). CDR3: CASSLVDLGNEQFF. The CDR3 DNA follows: TGTGCCAGCAGCTTAGTAGATTTAGGGAATGAGCAGTTCTTC.